This TCR beta chain was profiled in a study of blood T cell repertoires in COVID-19. As for the study in general: The United States, Italy and Spain provided the acute and convalescent COVID-19 samples. T cells, B-cell-depleted T cells, or PBMCs provided the cDNA or gDNA that served as material.

In the original workflow: Quantification of nucleated cells was approximated via reference gene primer amplification. The data were produced by immunoSEQ multiplex PCR, yet TCRdb's version contains in-frame clones alone and is incomplete. From that table come the V and J calls and clone size; the DNA was used to work out D and trimming. The profile covers roughly 86,000 clones, with roughly 89% appearing a single time and under 2.5% taken by the ten largest. Specimen: peripheral blood. This sequence originates from a woman aged 45-65 years in a cohort sampled during active COVID-19.

DNA for the CDR3: TGTGCCAGCAGTTTAAGGGAGGGTCAGCCCCAGCATTTT. It codes for CASSLREGQPQHF. This chain links TRBV12-3 or TRBV12-4 with TRBJ1-5, with D hard to call. Trimming stripped 2 bases from V and 6 bases from J, with 8 bases between. The CDR3 runs 13 residues.